The 21 T cell receptor beta chains presented below share a single source sample, sequenced in a study of T cell responses to AZD1222 COVID-19 vaccine. This table comes from immunoSEQ multiplex PCR, and its TCRdb copy is limited to in-frame clones, with some not included. The sample has about 110,000 clones; about 94% are singletons. The sequences come from peripheral blood, collected 28 days after the second AZD1222 dose. These TCRs come from an adult who received the AZD1222 COVID-19 vaccine.

As regards this clone: Other DNA sequences in the sample encode the same CDR3. The chain combines TRBV5-1 with TRBJ1-4, with D unresolved. Germline V gene sequence: CDR1 SGHRS, CDR2 YFSETQ. With 0 bases removed from V and 0 bases from J, the gap between germline ends came to 6 bases. The CDR3 extends over 15 amino acids. The CDR3 nucleotides are TGCGCCAGCAGCTTGGGAGTCTCAACTAATGAAAAACTGTTTTTT. Translated, it gives CASSLGVSTNEKLFF.

The chain joins TRBV7-9 to TRBJ1-5; 8 positions agree with TRBD1. The CDR3 totals 17 residues. Germline loops: CDR1 SEHNR, CDR2 FQNEAQ (reference sequence). Germline trimming cut 3 bases from V and 10 bases from J; bases unmatched to any gene: 17. The CDR3 sequence is CASSFTQGGSPVVPQHF. The CDR3 DNA reads TGTGCCAGCAGCTTCACACAGGGGGGATCCCCAGTCGTACCCCAGCATTTT.

J is TRBJ1-1 and V is TRBV5-5; maybe TRBD1 (5 bases). CDR3 length: 14 residues. Germline V gene lookup returns CDR1 SGHKS and CDR2 YYEKEE (reference sequence). V was clipped by 0 bases and J by 3 bases, with 9 bases between them. The CDR3 region has the DNA TGTGCCAGCAGCTTGGTCCCGGGGGACACTGAAGCTTTCTTT. Amino acid sequence: CASSLVPGDTEAFF.

The V gene is TRBV27, the J gene TRBJ2-3; 8 positions match TRBD2. The CDR3 consists of 18 residues. Germline V gene data show CDR1 as MNHEY and CDR2 as SMNVEV (reference sequence). V gave up 4 bases and J gave up 1 base; unmatched junction bases: 13. CDR3 nucleotide sequence: TGTGCCAGCAGTTCCATTGGACTAGTCGGGGGGGGCACAGATACGCAGTATTTT. This sequence encodes CASSSIGLVGGGTDTQYF.

This chain connects TRBV4-1 to TRBJ1-1, with D possibly being TRBD1 (6 bases). V shed 2 bases and J shed 6 bases, with 10 bases lying between them. The germline gives CDR1 MGHRA, CDR2 YSYEKL. This CDR3 spans 13 amino acids. The CDR3 here is CASSQPTGSEAFF. CDR3 nucleotides: TGCGCCAGCAGCCAACCCACAGGGTCTGAAGCTTTCTTT.

Only a few counts were recorded for this clone. The rearrangement joins TRBV5-1 to TRBJ2-7, with TRBD2 matching over 10 bases. Germline CDR1 SGHRS, CDR2 YFSETQ. With V trimmed by 3 bases and J by 2 bases, 5 bases remained unmatched. This CDR3 is built from 15 residues. The CDR3 nucleotides read TGCGCCAGCAGCTCTAGCGGGGGCCGACCCTACGAGCAGTACTTC. Amino acid sequence: CASSSSGGRPYEQYF.

The gene calls are TRBV9 and TRBJ1-1; 7 nucleotides match TRBD1. Trimming cost V 0 bases and J 8 bases; bases outside gene matches: 4. CDR3 length equals 13 residues. Germline V gene sequence: CDR1 SGDLS, CDR2 YYNGEE. CDR3 in DNA: TGTGCCAGCAGCGTAGGACAGGGAAGAGAAGCTTTCTTT. Protein sequence: CASSVGQGREAFF. Full variable domain (remainder filled in from reference TRBV9 and TRBJ1-1): DSGVTQTPKHLITATGQRVTLRCSPRSGDLSVYWYQQSLDQGLQFLIQYYNGEERAKGNILERFSAQQFPDLHSELNLSSLELGDSALYFCASSVGQGREAFFGQGTRLTVV.

The chain carries TRBV15 and TRBJ1-2; D is unresolved. The CDR3 spans 15 residues. V dropped 0 bases and J dropped 5 bases, with 13 bases sitting between them. CDR1 is LNHNV and CDR2 is YYDKDF in the germline V gene (reference sequence). CDR3 in DNA: TGTGCCACCAGCAGAGATGTGGCCTCTAGTTATGGCTACACCTTC. It codes for CATSRDVASSYGYTF.

The chain employs TRBV6-1 and TRBJ2-3; D tentatively fits TRBD1 or TRBD2 (5 bases each). V lost 2 bases and J 3 bases, leaving 12 bases between the germline ends. In germline, CDR1 is MNHNS, CDR2 SASEGT. There are 15 residues in the CDR3. The CDR3 bases are TGTGCCAGCAGTGAACTCCGGGGCAGGACAGATACGCAGTATTTT. Its protein product is CASSELRGRTDTQYF.

V usage is TRBV6-5 and J usage is TRBJ1-4; D remains ambiguous. Germline CDR1 MNHEY, CDR2 SVGAGI. Trimming cost V 8 bases and J 8 bases, with 15 bases left between them. The CDR3 spans 13 residues. The CDR3 DNA reads TGTGCCAGCGCGCTGGCCAGAGAGGAAAAACTGTTTTTT. This gives the protein CASALAREEKLFF.

The V and J genes are TRBV18 and TRBJ1-2; no clear D gene. Trimming removed 2 bases at V and 8 bases at J, with 12 bases between. CDR3 size: 13 residues. The germline V gene has CDR1 KGHSH and CDR2 LQKENI. The CDR3 nucleotides are TGTGCCAGCTCACCAGCCGGGTTGGGGGGCTACACCTTC. Its translation: CASSPAGLGGYTF.

This sequence joins TRBV7-8 and TRBJ2-7; D perhaps matches TRBD2 (7 bases). V lost 6 bases to trimming and J lost 3 bases, with 15 bases between them. The CDR3 spans 14 residues. CDR1 and CDR2 from the germline V gene are SGHVS and FQNEAQ. CDR3 amino acids: CASSWGGQLYEQYF. As DNA, the CDR3 is TGTGCCAGCAGTTGGGGGGGGCAACTCTACGAGCAGTACTTC.

The chain has TRBV28 and TRBJ1-2; possible D gene TRBD1, 5 bases. The CDR3 has 13 residues. Trimming shortened V by 7 bases and J by 4 bases, and 13 bases separated the two germline ends. Germline V gene data show CDR1 as MDHEN and CDR2 as SYDVKM. CDR3 nucleotide sequence: TGTGCCAGCACCAGGGAGGGTGGCTATGGCTACACCTTC. Protein sequence: CASTREGGYGYTF.

V usage is TRBV19 and J usage is TRBJ1-1, with D hard to call. Germline CDR1 is LNHDA and CDR2 is SQIVND (reference sequence). Trimming shortened V by 5 bases and J by 2 bases, and 12 bases separated the two germline ends. This CDR3 spans 14 amino acids. This CDR3 is CASSPSLVNTEAFF. In DNA, the CDR3 is TGTGCCAGTAGTCCCTCCCTTGTTAACACTGAAGCTTTCTTT.

The chain couples TRBV3-1 (or the pseudogene TRBV3-2) to TRBJ1-5, with D uncertain. The CDR3 has 14 amino acids. Germline CDR1 reads LGHDT; CDR2 reads YNNKEL (reference sequence). V shed 0 bases and J shed 4 bases, with 7 bases lying between them. Written as DNA, the CDR3 is TGTGCCAGCAGCCAAGAATTCGGGAATCAGCCCCAGCATTTT. Translated, it gives CASSQEFGNQPQHF.

The gene calls are TRBV10-3 and TRBJ1-5; D gene uncertain. This CDR3 region has 13 residues. Germline lookup yields CDR1 ENHRY and CDR2 SYGVKD. The V end lost 6 bases, the J end lost 4 bases, and 10 bases lay between the germline ends. CDR3 region: CAIRVGPNQPQHF. The CDR3 DNA follows: TGTGCCATCAGGGTAGGGCCAAATCAGCCCCAGCATTTT.

CDR3 DNA: TGTGCCAGCTCACCAGGGGAGACCCAGTACTTC. Translated: CASSPGETQYF. V usage is TRBV18 and J usage is TRBJ2-5; D ambiguous. V gave up 2 bases and J gave up 5 bases, with 3 bases separating them. This CDR3 region has 11 residues. CDR1 and CDR2 (germline): KGHSH, LQKENI.

The chain is built from TRBV25-1 and TRBJ1-3; D is unresolved. Looked up from germline, CDR1 is MGHDK and CDR2 is SYGVNS. Deletions cut 3 bases from V and 8 bases from J, with 17 bases between. The CDR3 covers 15 residues. CDR3 protein: CASSDHVGNGHTIYF. CDR3 in DNA: TGTGCCAGCAGTGACCACGTGGGGAATGGCCACACCATATATTTT.

The gene calls are TRBV7-9 and TRBJ1-1; possible D gene TRBD1, 6 bases. The germline gives CDR1 SEHNR, CDR2 FQNEAQ (reference sequence). V lost 4 bases to trimming and J lost 3 bases, with 9 bases between them. This CDR3 contains 13 residues. The CDR3 loop is CASSWRQDTEAFF. The CDR3 DNA sequence: TGTGCCAGCAGCTGGAGACAGGACACTGAAGCTTTCTTT.

The V and J genes are TRBV3-1 (or the pseudogene TRBV3-2) and TRBJ2-5; 9 nucleotides match TRBD1. CDR1 and CDR2 (germline): LGHDT, YNNKEL (reference sequence). Trimming at V came to 5 bases and at J to 3 bases, leaving 7 bases not matched to a gene. The CDR3 consists of 15 residues. The CDR3 bases are TGTGCCAGCAGCTCCCGGACAGGGGAGAAAGAGACCCAGTACTTC. It encodes CASSSRTGEKETQYF.

J is TRBJ1-1 and V is TRBV7-9; D remains ambiguous. The CDR3 is made up of 15 amino acids. The V end lost 1 base, the J end lost 2 bases, and 11 bases lay between the germline ends. Germline lookup yields CDR1 SEHNR and CDR2 FQNEAQ (reference sequence). CDR3 bases: TGTGCCAGCAGCTTAGTGGCGGGATCCAACACTGAAGCTTTCTTT. This gives the protein CASSLVAGSNTEAFF.